A single sample is the source of the 9 T cell receptor beta chains below, sequenced in a study of T cells in Graves' hyperthyroidism and ophthalmopathy (dated by TCRdb to between 2018 and 2020). Receptor libraries were prepared by multiplex PCR. TCRdb lists the instrument as Illumina HiSeq 2000. Amplification of TCR beta CDR3 regions was carried out from RNA transcripts. The TCR CDR3 was subjected to a first round of RT-PCR using the HTBI primer set and the Qiagen OneStep RT-PCR kit. TCRdb redid the processing of the public reads, applying fastp at Q25 and MiXCR, and retained in-frame beta chains. Each entry merges the rows of one CDR3 protein and shows their most common DNA and genes. Here the sample has about 580,000 distinct CDR3 sequences; approximately 15% occur a single time. The top ten hold roughly 5.7% of the sample. The sample was blood. Receptors originate from a woman aged 25-40 years with Graves' hyperthyroidism that later progressed to Graves' ophthalmopathy.

This clonotype was recorded many times. The chain combines TRBV10-3 with TRBJ1-6, with D possibly matching TRBD1 (6 bases). Germline lookup yields CDR1 ENHRY and CDR2 SYGVKD. CDR3 size: 16 residues. V gave up 2 bases and J gave up 4 bases, with 12 bases separating them. This CDR3 reads CAISERRGGYNSPLHF. Here the CDR3 DNA reads TGTGCCATCAGTGAGCGACGAGGGGGGTATAATTCACCCCTCCACTTT.

This clonotype was counted many times. In DNA, the CDR3 is TGTGCCAGCAGCCCCGGTGCGGGGCCGAGCAATCAGCCCCAGCATTTT. It specifies CASSPGAGPSNQPQHF. The chain couples TRBV7-8 to TRBJ1-5; tentative D call: TRBD1 (5 bases). Germline V gene lookup returns CDR1 SGHVS and CDR2 FQNEAQ. Trimming left V 5 bases short and J 1 base short, with 15 bases between. CDR3 length: 16 amino acids.

This clonotype was seen repeatedly, ten times or more. The chain combines TRBV7-2 with TRBJ2-1, with D tentatively TRBD2 (6 bases). This CDR3 has 18 amino acids. V lost 5 bases and J lost 0, with 20 bases in between. CDR1 SGHTA and CDR2 FQGNSA come from the germline V gene. The CDR3 reads CASSVPGLVAFSYNEQFF. Written as DNA, the CDR3 is TGTGCCAGCAGCGTCCCGGGACTCGTAGCTTTCTCCTACAATGAGCAGTTCTTC.

This clonotype was observed a handful of times. V usage is TRBV20-1 and J usage is TRBJ2-3; no clear D. The CDR3 has 11 amino acids. CDR1 is DFQATT, CDR2 SNEGSKA, per germline (reference sequence). V was trimmed by 1 base and J by 5 bases, leaving 4 bases between them. This CDR3 reads CSARVLDTQYF. CDR3 nucleotides: TGCAGTGCTAGAGTACTAGATACGCAGTATTTT.

V and J are TRBV30 and TRBJ1-2, with D tentatively TRBD1 (6 bases). CDR3 length: 16 residues. Germline values: CDR1 GTSNPN, CDR2 SVGIG (reference sequence). V lost 1 base and J lost 0, with 15 bases in between. CDR3 residues: CAWSEGGLPANYGYTF. The CDR3 bases are TGTGCCTGGAGTGAGGGGGGTCTTCCAGCTAACTATGGCTACACCTTC.

The rearrangement links TRBV20-1 to TRBJ2-2, with unresolved D. This CDR3 is 12 amino acids long. Germline V gene data show CDR1 as DFQATT and CDR2 as SNEGSKA (reference sequence). Trimming stripped 0 bases from V and 4 bases from J, with 3 bases between. DNA of the CDR3: TGCAGTGCTAGAGATTCCACCGGGGAGCTGTTTTTT. Translation gives CSARDSTGELFF.

This clonotype occurred many times. The rearrangement links TRBV19 to TRBJ1-1; D is unclear. This CDR3 has 14 residues. Germline CDR1 LNHDA, CDR2 SQIVND (reference sequence). V was cut by 7 bases and J by 0 bases, with 12 bases left in between. The CDR3 coding sequence is TGTGCCAGTATTTCTTCTCTTTTGAACACTGAAGCTTTCTTT. It translates to CASISSLLNTEAFF.

Ten or more counts support this clonotype. V is TRBV30 and J is TRBJ1-3; D uncertain. Germline V gene lookup returns CDR1 GTSNPN and CDR2 SVGIG (reference sequence). Trimming removed 3 bases at V and 4 bases at J, with 10 bases between. CDR3 length: 13 amino acids. The CDR3 DNA reads as TGTGCCTGGAGCCCTATAGCAGGAAACACCATATATTTT. This sequence encodes CAWSPIAGNTIYF.

Ten or more counts support this clonotype. The V and J genes are TRBV6-1 and TRBJ1-2; D gene uncertain. The germline V gene has CDR1 MNHNS and CDR2 SASEGT. Trimming took 4 bases from V and 4 from J, leaving 16 bases between them. The CDR3 spans 15 residues. Here the CDR3 reads CASSARAAEAYGYTF. Written as DNA, the CDR3 is TGTGCCAGCAGTGCCCGGGCCGCAGAGGCCTATGGCTACACCTTC.